Listed here are 15 T cell receptor beta chains from one sample, sequenced in a study of tumor-infiltrating lymphocytes in primary liver carcinoma (dated by TCRdb to 2015 to 2018). Without any cell sorting, total RNA and DNA were extracted together from roughly 20-30 mg of bulk tissue using the AllPrep DNA/RNA mini kit. Sequenced using an Illumina HiSeq 2500. Using a constant-region primer and ProtoScript II reverse transcriptase, TCRbeta-specific cDNA was reverse-transcribed from around 520 ng total RNA. TCRbeta libraries were built with three nested multiplex PCR rounds, a slightly modified ARM-PCR procedure. The first two PCR rounds used multiplex TRBV1-TRBV30 forward primers with a Cbeta reverse primer, each for approximately 11 cycles. The public reads were quality trimmed at Q25 with fastp and then assembled into clones with MiXCR by TCRdb, keeping productive beta chains. Every distinct CDR3 protein forms one entry, paired with its most common genes and DNA. In all, the sample holds approximately 190,000 distinct CDR3 sequences, and approximately 80% of those were seen once. Less than 20% of the sample is held by the ten biggest clonotypes.

The sequenced sample was tumor tissue from primary liver carcinoma. The receptors derive from a middle-aged man with primary liver carcinoma and hepatitis B virus infection.

The chain recombines TRBV29-1 with TRBJ1-1; D ambiguous. V lost 6 bases to trimming and J lost 4 bases, with 12 bases between them. This CDR3 comprises 12 residues. Per the germline V gene, CDR1 is SQVTM and CDR2 is ANQGSEA. CDR3 region: CSVVTTSTEAFF. For the CDR3, the DNA is TGCAGCGTGGTAACAACTAGCACTGAAGCTTTCTTT.

Regarding this clonotype: A read error may be the cause here, since a much bigger clone is one base away. This chain links TRBV5-1 with TRBJ2-1; no definite D call. The CDR3 length is 13 residues. Germline-derived CDR1 and CDR2 are SGHRS and YFSETQ. V shed 3 bases and J shed 4 bases, with 8 bases lying between them. The CDR3: CASSYPGYNEQFF. The CDR3 DNA follows: TGCGCCAGCAGCTACCCCGGTTACAATGAGCAGTTCTTC.

This clonotype was detected only once. The junction differs from germline at one of its ends, possibly a read error. V is TRBV7-9 and J is TRBJ1-3; D gene unclear. This CDR3 is built from 16 residues. Per germline, CDR1 SEHNR and CDR2 FQNEAQ (reference sequence). In DNA form, the CDR3 reads TGTGACAGCAGCCCACCCTCCGGGGTGAGTGGAAACACCACATATTTT. Its translation: CDSSPPSGVSGNTTYF.

On this clonotype itself: The CDR3 does not close with the conserved phenylalanine or tryptophan, likely indicating a read error. CDR3 sequence (DNA): TGTGCCAGCAGTTTAATCGGGACAGACACCACAGATACGCAGTATTAT. Translating gives CASSLIGTDTTDTQYY. V usage is TRBV6-5 and J usage is TRBJ2-3; 7 nucleotides match TRBD1. The CDR3 totals 16 residues. The V and J ends lost 4 bases and 2 bases, in that order; junction bases with no gene match: 9. Germline values: CDR1 MNHEY, CDR2 SVGAGI.

The chain couples TRBV2 to TRBJ2-5, with D possibly TRBD2 on 5 matching bases. Trimming removed 3 bases from V and 1 base from J, with 9 bases in between. This CDR3 comprises 14 residues. CDR1 and CDR2 (germline): SNHLY, FYNNEI. This chain's CDR3 is CASSDSGSQETQYF. CDR3 DNA: TGTGCCAGCAGTGATTCGGGGAGCCAAGAGACCCAGTACTTC.

This clonotype is a singleton in its sample. One end of the junction varies from germline; a read error may be responsible. The chain carries TRBV29-1 and TRBJ2-7; 8 bases align to TRBD2. Germline V CDR1 and CDR2: SQVTM, ANQGSEA. This CDR3 spans 14 amino acids. CDR3 residues: CSVSRGSSGTEQYF. The CDR3 DNA follows: TGCAGCGTATCCCGCGGGAGTAGCGGGACGGAGCAGTATTTC.

This rearrangement joins TRBV19 to TRBJ2-5; D remains ambiguous. CDR3 length equals 14 residues. The V gene's germline CDR1 is LNHDA and CDR2 SQIVND (reference sequence). Trimming took 7 bases from V and 5 from J, leaving 17 bases between them. CDR3 nucleotide sequence: TGTGCCAGTAAAAAGGGTCCAGCCGAGGAGACCCAGTACTTC. Translated: CASKKGPAEETQYF.

This clonotype was seen more than once but under ten times. With a much larger clone just one base away, this may be a read error. The V gene is TRBV10-3, the J gene TRBJ2-7, with D perhaps TRBD2 (6 bases). Germline CDR1 ENHRY, CDR2 SYGVKD. The CDR3 sequence is 16 residues long. This CDR3 is CAISGGTGGEAYERYF. The CDR3 region has the DNA TGTGCCATCAGCGGAGGGACTGGAGGGGAGGCCTACGAGCGGTACTTC.

The chain uses TRBV29-1 and TRBJ2-2; D is possibly TRBD2 (5 bases). The germline V gene encodes CDR1 SQVTM and CDR2 ANQGSEA. This CDR3 contains 15 residues. Trimming removed 4 bases from V and 14 bases from J, with 26 bases in between. This CDR3 is CSVGSSAANTVELFF. The CDR3 nucleotides are TGCAGCGTTGGGAGTAGCGCGGCGAACACCGTGGAACTGTTTTTT.

About this clonotype: A junction end diverges from the germline sequence, so it may reflect a read error. The J gene is TRBJ1-4, the V gene TRBV15, with 9 bases identical to TRBD1. Germline V CDR1 and CDR2: LNHNV, YYDKDF (reference sequence). The CDR3 sequence is 16 residues long. CDR3 coding DNA: TGTGTCACCAGCTCCGACAGGGGGGGGCCAGATGAAAACCTGTTTTTT. Translated: CVTSSDRGGPDENLFF.

The genes are TRBV12-3 or TRBV12-4 and TRBJ2-3; 9 nucleotides align to TRBD2. V was clipped by 5 bases and J by 15 bases; unmatched bases: 15. This CDR3 has 14 amino acids. As DNA, the CDR3 is TGTGCCAGCAGTCCCGGGACTAGCCCAGATACACACTATTTT. Translation gives CASSPGTSPDTHYF.

As to this clonotype: Its ends do not fully match the called genes, so a read error is possible. The chain has TRBV11-2 and TRBJ1-5; TRBD1 is a possible D gene (5 bases). From germline, CDR1 is SGHAT and CDR2 FQNNGV. This CDR3 contains 15 residues. The CDR3 DNA reads TGTGGCAGCAGCTTAGATCTGGGGGTGGCTCAGGCCCAGCATTTC. It specifies CGSSLDLGVAQAQHF.

The V and J genes are TRBV5-1 and TRBJ2-1; D might be TRBD2 (6 bases). The CDR3 totals 15 residues. Trimming removed 9 bases from V and 2 bases from J, with 18 bases in between. Germline loops: CDR1 SGHRS, CDR2 YFSETQ. In DNA, the CDR3 is TGCGCCATCAGGGAGCAGGGACTGGCCTACAATGAGCAGTTCTTC. Translation: CAIREQGLAYNEQFF.

Comments on this clonotype: The junction departs from the called germline gene at one end, perhaps through a read error. The chain uses TRBV29-1 and TRBJ2-2; the match to TRBD2 covers 9 bases. Germline V gene sequence: CDR1 SQVTM, CDR2 ANQGSEA. This CDR3 is built from 15 residues. The CDR3 nucleotides read TGCAGCGTTGGGACTAGCGCGGCGAACACCCAGGAGCTATTTTTT. Amino acid sequence: CSVGTSAANTQELFF.

This sequence joins TRBV6-1 and TRBJ1-2; TRBD1 matches at 9 bases. CDR3 length: 15 residues. V was clipped by 9 bases and J by 9 bases; unmatched bases: 17. Germline lookup yields CDR1 MNHNS and CDR2 SASEGT. This chain's CDR3 is CASIVSGTGSNSYTF. The CDR3 DNA reads TGTGCCAGTATAGTTTCCGGGACAGGGTCTAACAGCTACACCTTC.